This T cell receptor (beta chain) was identified during a study of control samples from healthy donors and cancer patients. Using immunoSEQ multiplex PCR, the repertoire was profiled, and TCRdb retains in-frame clones only, with some absent. The profile shows about 220,000 clones, about 93% of them singletons. This clone has a single count. Between the trimmed V and J ends, which lost 5 bases and 8 bases, there was a span of 21 bases. Germline CDR1 is LGHNT and CDR2 is FRNRAP. The CDR3 runs to 16 residues. The chain joins TRBV12-5 to TRBJ1-4; D possibly corresponds to TRBD1 (6 bases). The source is a man aged 50 to 60 in good health. The sample consisted of blood. CDR3 loop: CASGTQPTGCGEKLFF. For the CDR3, the DNA is TGTGCTAGTGGTACTCAACCTACAGGGTGCGGAGAAAAACTGTTTTTT.